This is a list of T cell receptor beta chains from one sample in a study of cytomegalovirus exposure and HLA in healthy donors. Sequenced by immunoSEQ multiplex PCR; TCRdb stores in-frame clones only, minus some. Here the sample spans over 100,000 clones, approximately 76% being singletons. What was sequenced was PBMCs. The receptors were gathered from a woman in her fifties or sixties in good health and CMV-seropositive. Each CDR3 is given with its conserved first and last residue. A D gene is named only where the DNA matches it firmly. Not every row has a clone size; where given, it reads once, few, many or a size class.

j_call d_call clone_size v_call cdr3_nt cdr3_aa
TRBJ2-7 TRBD2 - TRBV5-4 TGTGCCAGCAGCCCCTCTAGCGGGGGCTCCTACGAGCAGTACTTC CASSPSSGGSYEQYF
TRBJ1-1 - - TRBV7-9 TGTGCCAGCAGCTTAGCGCGCCTCATGAACACTGAAGCTTTCTTT CASSLARLMNTEAFF
TRBJ2-2 - - TRBV9 TGTGCCAGCAGCGTAGCTTCCCCGAACACCGGGGAGCTGTTTTTT CASSVASPNTGELFF
TRBJ2-7 TRBD1 - TRBV5-1 TGCGCCAGCAGCTCGTGGACAGGGGACTACGAGCAGTACTTC CASSSWTGDYEQYF
TRBJ2-3 TRBD2 - TRBV6-5 TGTGCCAGCAGTGGAGGGACTAGCGGAGCAGATACGCAGTATTTT CASSGGTSGADTQYF
TRBJ2-5 TRBD1 - TRBV9 TGTGCCAGCAGCGCCGGGACAGTACCTTCGGGGACCCAGTACTTC CASSAGTVPSGTQYF
TRBJ1-2 - - TRBV18 TGTGCCAGCTCACCGAACGGGGAGGCCAACTATGGCTACACCTTC CASSPNGEANYGYTF
TRBJ2-5 - few TRBV9 TGTGCCAGCAGCGTAGAGCAGGGTGGGGAGACCCAGTACTTC CASSVEQGGETQYF
TRBJ1-1 - - TRBV19 TGTGCCAGTAGTCCCGGGACTTTGCACACTGAAGCTTTCTTT CASSPGTLHTEAFF
TRBJ2-5 TRBD1 - TRBV27 TGTGCCAGCAGTCCAGGGGGCGCAGAGACCCAGTACTTC CASSPGGAETQYF
TRBJ2-3 - - TRBV27 TGTGCCAGCAGTTCAGGAGATACGCAGTATTTT CASSSGDTQYF
TRBJ2-3 TRBD2 - TRBV4-1 TGCGCCAGCAGCCAAACTAGCGGGGGCACAGATACGCAGTATTTT CASSQTSGGTDTQYF